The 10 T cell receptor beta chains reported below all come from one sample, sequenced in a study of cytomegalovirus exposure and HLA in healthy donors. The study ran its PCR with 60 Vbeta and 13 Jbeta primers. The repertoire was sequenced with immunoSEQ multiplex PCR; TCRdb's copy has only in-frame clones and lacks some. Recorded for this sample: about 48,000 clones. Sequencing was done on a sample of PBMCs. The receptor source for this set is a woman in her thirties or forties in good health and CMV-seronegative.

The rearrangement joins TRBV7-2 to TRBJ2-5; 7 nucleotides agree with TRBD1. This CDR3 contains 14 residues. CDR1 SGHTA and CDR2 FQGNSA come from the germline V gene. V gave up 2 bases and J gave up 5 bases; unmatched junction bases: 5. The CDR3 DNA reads TGTGCCAGCAGCTTACAGGGGGTGAGCGAGACCCAGTACTTC. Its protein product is CASSLQGVSETQYF.

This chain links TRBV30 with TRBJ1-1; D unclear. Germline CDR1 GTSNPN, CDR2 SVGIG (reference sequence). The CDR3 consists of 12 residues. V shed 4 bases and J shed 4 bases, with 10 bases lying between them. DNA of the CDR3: TGTGCCTGGAAGAGGGCAGCCACTGAAGCTTTCTTT. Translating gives CAWKRAATEAFF.

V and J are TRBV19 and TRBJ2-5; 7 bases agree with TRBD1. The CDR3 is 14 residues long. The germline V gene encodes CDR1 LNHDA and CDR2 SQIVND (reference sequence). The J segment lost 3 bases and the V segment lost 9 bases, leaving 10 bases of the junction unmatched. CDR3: CASRPGGSEETQYF. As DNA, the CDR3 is TGTGCCAGCCGACCAGGGGGTAGTGAAGAGACCCAGTACTTC.

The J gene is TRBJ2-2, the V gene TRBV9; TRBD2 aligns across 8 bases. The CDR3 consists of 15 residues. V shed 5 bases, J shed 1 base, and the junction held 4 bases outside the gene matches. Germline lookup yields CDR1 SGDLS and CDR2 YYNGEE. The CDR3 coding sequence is TGTGCCAGCAGTGCCGGGGGGGGGAACACCGGGGAGCTGTTTTTT. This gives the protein CASSAGGGNTGELFF.

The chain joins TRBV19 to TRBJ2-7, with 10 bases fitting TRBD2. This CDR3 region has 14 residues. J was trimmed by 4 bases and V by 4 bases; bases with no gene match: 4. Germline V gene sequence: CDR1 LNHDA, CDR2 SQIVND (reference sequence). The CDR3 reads CASSRTSGTYEQYF. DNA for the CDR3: TGTGCCAGTAGTAGAACTAGCGGGACTTACGAGCAGTACTTC.

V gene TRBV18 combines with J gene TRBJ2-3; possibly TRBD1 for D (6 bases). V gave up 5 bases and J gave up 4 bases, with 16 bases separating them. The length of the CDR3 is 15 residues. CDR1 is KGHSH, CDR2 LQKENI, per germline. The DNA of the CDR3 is TGTGCCAGCTCAGCCAAACAGGGTTCCGCAGATACGCAGTATTTT. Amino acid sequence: CASSAKQGSADTQYF.

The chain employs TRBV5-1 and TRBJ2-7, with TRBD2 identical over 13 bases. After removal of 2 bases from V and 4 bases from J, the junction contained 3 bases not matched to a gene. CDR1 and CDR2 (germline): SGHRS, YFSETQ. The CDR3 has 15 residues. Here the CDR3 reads CASSFTGLAGYEQYF. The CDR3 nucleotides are TGCGCCAGCAGCTTTACGGGACTAGCGGGGTACGAGCAGTACTTC.

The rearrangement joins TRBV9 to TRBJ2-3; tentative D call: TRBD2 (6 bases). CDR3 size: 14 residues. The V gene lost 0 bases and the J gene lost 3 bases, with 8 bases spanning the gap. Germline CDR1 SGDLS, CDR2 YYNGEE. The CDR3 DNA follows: TGTGCCAGCAGCGTAGAAGGACTAACAGATACGCAGTATTTT. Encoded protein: CASSVEGLTDTQYF.

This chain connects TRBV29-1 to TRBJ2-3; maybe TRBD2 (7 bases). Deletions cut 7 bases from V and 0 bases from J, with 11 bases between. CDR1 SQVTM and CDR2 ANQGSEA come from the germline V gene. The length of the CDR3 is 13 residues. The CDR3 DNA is TGCAGCGCGAGGGGGGGGAGCACAGATACGCAGTATTTT. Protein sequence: CSARGGSTDTQYF.

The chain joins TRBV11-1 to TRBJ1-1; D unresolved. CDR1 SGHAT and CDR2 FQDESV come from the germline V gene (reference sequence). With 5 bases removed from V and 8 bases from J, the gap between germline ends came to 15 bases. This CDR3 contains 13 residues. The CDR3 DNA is TGTGCCAGCAGCCCAGAGGAGGCCCGAGAAGCTTTCTTT. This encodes CASSPEEAREAFF.